This T cell receptor (beta chain) was documented in a study of blood T cell repertoires in COVID-19. Across the study: Spain, Italy and the United States supplied samples that represented acute and convalescent COVID-19. The analysed material was cDNA or gDNA that came from T cells, B-cell-depleted T cells, or PBMCs.

Germline CDR1 is MDHEN and CDR2 is SYDVKM. The V end was cut by 7 bases, the J end by 6 bases, with 14 bases between. The CDR3 spans 13 residues. Authors' methods: Reference gene primer amplification in the assay estimated nucleated cell counts. Libraries were prepared by immunoSEQ multiplex PCR; TCRdb keeps only in-frame clonotypes and omits some of them. That table supplies the V and J calls and clone size; D and trimming were determined from the DNA. This table has more than 50,000 clones, about 93% appearing once. The chain is built from TRBV28 and TRBJ2-3, with a weak D call TRBD1 (6 bases). The sequencing sample was made of peripheral blood. The TCR sequence derives from a human donor with active COVID-19. The donor label of this sample is uncertain. Written as DNA, the CDR3 is TGTGCCAGCAACAGGGATAGGGGGGATACGCAGTATTTT. Encoded protein: CASNRDRGDTQYF.